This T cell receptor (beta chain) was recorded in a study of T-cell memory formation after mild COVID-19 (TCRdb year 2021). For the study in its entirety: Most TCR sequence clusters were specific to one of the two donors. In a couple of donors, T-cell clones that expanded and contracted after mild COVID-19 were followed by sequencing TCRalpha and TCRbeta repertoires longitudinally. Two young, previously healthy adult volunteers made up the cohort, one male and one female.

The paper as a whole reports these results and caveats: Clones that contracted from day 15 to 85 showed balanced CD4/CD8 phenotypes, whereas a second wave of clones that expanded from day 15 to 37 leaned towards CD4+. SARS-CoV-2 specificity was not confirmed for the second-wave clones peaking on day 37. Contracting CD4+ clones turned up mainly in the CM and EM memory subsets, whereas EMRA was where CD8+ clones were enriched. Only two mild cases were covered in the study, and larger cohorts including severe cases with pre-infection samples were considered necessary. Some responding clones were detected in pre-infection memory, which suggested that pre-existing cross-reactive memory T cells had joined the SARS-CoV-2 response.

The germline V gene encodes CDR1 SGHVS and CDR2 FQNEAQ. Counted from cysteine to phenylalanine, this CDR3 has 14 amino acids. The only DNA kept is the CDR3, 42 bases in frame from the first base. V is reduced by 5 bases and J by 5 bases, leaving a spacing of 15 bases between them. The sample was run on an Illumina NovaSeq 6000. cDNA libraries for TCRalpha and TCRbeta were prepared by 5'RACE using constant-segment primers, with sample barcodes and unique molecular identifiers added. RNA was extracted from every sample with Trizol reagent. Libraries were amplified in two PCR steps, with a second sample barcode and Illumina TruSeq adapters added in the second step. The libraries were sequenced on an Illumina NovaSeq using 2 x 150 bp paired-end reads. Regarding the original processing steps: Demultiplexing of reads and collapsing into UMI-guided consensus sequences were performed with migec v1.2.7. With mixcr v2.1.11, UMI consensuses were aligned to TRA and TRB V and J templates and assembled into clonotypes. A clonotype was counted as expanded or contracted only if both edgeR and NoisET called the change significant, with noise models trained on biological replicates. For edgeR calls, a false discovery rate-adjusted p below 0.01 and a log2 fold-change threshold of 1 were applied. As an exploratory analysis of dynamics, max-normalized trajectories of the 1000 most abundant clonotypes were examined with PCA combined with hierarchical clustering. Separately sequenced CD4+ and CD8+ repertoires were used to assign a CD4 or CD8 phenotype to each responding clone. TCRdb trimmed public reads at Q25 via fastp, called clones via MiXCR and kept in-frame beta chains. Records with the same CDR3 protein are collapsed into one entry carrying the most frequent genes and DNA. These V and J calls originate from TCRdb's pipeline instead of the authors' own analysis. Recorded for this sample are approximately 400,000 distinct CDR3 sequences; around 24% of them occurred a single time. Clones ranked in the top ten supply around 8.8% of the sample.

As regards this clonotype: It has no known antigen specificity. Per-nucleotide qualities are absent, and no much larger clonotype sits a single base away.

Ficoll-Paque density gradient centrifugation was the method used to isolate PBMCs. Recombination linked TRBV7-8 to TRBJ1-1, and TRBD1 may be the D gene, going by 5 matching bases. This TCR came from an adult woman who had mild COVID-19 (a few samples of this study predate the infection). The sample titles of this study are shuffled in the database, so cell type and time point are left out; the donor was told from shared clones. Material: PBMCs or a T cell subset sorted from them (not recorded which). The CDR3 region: CASSGTRGYTEAFF. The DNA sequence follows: TGTGCCAGCAGCGGAACTAGGGGCTATACTGAAGCTTTCTTT.